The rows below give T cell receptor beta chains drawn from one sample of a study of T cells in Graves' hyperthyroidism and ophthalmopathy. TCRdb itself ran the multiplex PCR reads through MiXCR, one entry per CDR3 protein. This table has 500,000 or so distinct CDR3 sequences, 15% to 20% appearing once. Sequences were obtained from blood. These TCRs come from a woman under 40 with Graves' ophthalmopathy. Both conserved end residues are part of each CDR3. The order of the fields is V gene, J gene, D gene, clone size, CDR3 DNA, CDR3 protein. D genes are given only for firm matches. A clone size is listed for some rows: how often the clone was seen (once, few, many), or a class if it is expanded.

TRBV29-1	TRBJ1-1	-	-	TGCAGCGTTGCCGGAGGGGAGAACACTGAAGCTTTCTTT	CSVAGGENTEAFF
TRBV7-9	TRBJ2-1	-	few	TGTGCCAGCAACGCCATACTAGAGAATGAGCAGTTCTTC	CASNAILENEQFF
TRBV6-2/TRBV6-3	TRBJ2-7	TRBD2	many	TGTGCCAGCAGTGCCCGACTAGCGGATTCCTCCTACGAGCAGTACTTC	CASSARLADSSYEQYF
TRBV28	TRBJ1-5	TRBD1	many	TGTGCCAGCAGTCCCAGCTACCGGACAGGGGGCGGCGGTCAGCCCCAGCATTTT	CASSPSYRTGGGGQPQHF
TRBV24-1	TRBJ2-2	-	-	TGTGCCACCAGTGATTGGACACCGGCGAACACCGGGGAGCTGTTTTTT	CATSDWTPANTGELFF
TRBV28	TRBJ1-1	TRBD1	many	TGTGCCAGCAGTTTTTGGGACAGGGGGCGTCGCACTGAAGCTTTCTTT	CASSFWDRGRRTEAFF
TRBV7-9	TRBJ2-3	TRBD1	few	TGTGCCAGCAGCATCCCCGCCGGGACAGGGGGGTTTGCAGATACGCAGTATTTT	CASSIPAGTGGFADTQYF
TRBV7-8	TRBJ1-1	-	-	TGTGCCAGCAGCCAAACGGGGACACTCTCCACTGAAGCTTTCTTT	CASSQTGTLSTEAFF
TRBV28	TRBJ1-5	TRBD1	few	TGTGCCAGCAGTTTATGGACAGGGGATAGCAATCAGCCCCAGCATTTT	CASSLWTGDSNQPQHF
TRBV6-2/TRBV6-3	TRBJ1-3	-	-	TGTGCCAGCAGTAATCAGGGAGGAAACACCATATATTTT	CASSNQGGNTIYF
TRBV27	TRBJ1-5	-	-	TGTGCCAGCCGACCGGACAGCAGCAATCAGCCCCAGCATTTT	CASRPDSSNQPQHF
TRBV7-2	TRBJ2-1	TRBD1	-	TGTGCCAGCAGCACACAAAACAGGGGGGTTGATGAGCAGTTCTTC	CASSTQNRGVDEQFF
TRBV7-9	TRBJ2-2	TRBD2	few	TGTGCCATAGAATGGACTAGCGGGATAATAGACTACACCGGGGAGCTGTTTTTT	CAIEWTSGIIDYTGELFF
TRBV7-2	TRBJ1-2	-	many	TGTGCCAGCAGCTTATCTAAGGGCCACTATGGCTACACCTTC	CASSLSKGHYGYTF
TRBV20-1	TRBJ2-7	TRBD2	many	TGCAGTGCTAGAGACCCCACGGCTAGCGGGAGATACGAGCAGTACTTC	CSARDPTASGRYEQYF
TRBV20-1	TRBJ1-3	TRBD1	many	TGCAGTGCTAGTCCCGGACAGGAACGAAACACCATATATTTT	CSASPGQERNTIYF
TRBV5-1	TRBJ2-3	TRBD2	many	TGCGCCAGCAGCCCGATTGGCGGGAGAACAGATACGCAGTATTTT	CASSPIGGRTDTQYF
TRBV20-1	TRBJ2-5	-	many	TGCAGTGCTAGAGATACTAGGGTTTGGGAGACCCAGTACTTC	CSARDTRVWETQYF
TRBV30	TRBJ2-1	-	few	TGTGCCTGGACCCAGGGGAGGGCCCGGAAGGATGAGCAGTTCTTC	CAWTQGRARKDEQFF
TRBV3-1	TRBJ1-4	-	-	TGTGCCAGCAGCCAATTCGGGGGAGAATATGAAAAACTGTTTTTT	CASSQFGGEYEKLFF
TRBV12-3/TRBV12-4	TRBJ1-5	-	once	TGTGCCAGCCAAGTAAACCACGGTCAGCCCCAGCATTTT	CASQVNHGQPQHF
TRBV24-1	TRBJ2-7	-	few	TGTGCCACCAGTGACCCCGGGTCCAATCAGGGCGAGCAGTACTTC	CATSDPGSNQGEQYF
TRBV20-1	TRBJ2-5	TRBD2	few	TGCAGTGCAGTGGAGGGGGGAGCGGGAGGAACGTACTTC	CSAVEGGAGGTYF
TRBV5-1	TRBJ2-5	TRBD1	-	TGCGCCAGCAGCACTGACAGGGAAGAGACCCAGTACTTC	CASSTDREETQYF
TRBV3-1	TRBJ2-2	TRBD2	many	TGTGCCAGCAGCCAAGGATTCGGGATAGCGGGAGGACACGGGGAGCTGTTTTTT	CASSQGFGIAGGHGELFF
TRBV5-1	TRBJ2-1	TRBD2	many	TGCGCCAGCAGCTTGGTGGGGCGGGAGAGCTCCTACAATGAGCAGTTCTTC	CASSLVGRESSYNEQFF
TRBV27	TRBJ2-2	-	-	TGTGCCAGCAGTCCCCCCGGGAACGTACCCACCGGGGAGCTGTTTTTT	CASSPPGNVPTGELFF
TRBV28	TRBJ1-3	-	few	TGTGCCAGCGGGGAGGGAGGAAACACCATATATTTT	CASGEGGNTIYF
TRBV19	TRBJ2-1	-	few	TGTGCCAGTAGTATGGGTCTAGCATACAATGAGCAGTTCTTC	CASSMGLAYNEQFF
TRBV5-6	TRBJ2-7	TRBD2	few	TGTGCCAGCAGCCCGGGGCGGGGGTTATACGAGCAGTACTTC	CASSPGRGLYEQYF